A single sample is the source of the 17 T cell receptor beta chains below, sequenced in a study of blood T cell repertoires in COVID-19. The method was immunoSEQ multiplex PCR; TCRdb's version includes in-frame clones alone and lacks a portion of them. The sample carries 100,000 to 150,000 clones, around 81% recorded once. Source material: peripheral blood. These receptors came from a woman between 50 and 59 years old with acute or convalescent COVID-19.

This clone was picked up a small number of times. The rearrangement links TRBV5-8 to TRBJ1-2; D uncertain. CDR3 size: 12 residues. V was clipped by 3 bases and J by 8 bases, with 11 bases between them. Germline V gives CDR1 SGHTS, CDR2 YDEGEE. The CDR3 reads CASSSDWGGYTF. The CDR3, as DNA: TGTGCCAGCAGCTCGGACTGGGGAGGCTACACCTTC.

The J gene is TRBJ1-2, the V gene TRBV6-1, with no clear D. CDR3 length: 14 amino acids. The germline V gene has CDR1 MNHNS and CDR2 SASEGT. The V and J ends lost 3 bases and 7 bases respectively, with 15 bases between them. Here the CDR3 reads CASSDQAQRGGYTF. Here the CDR3 DNA reads TGTGCCAGCAGTGATCAGGCCCAGCGGGGTGGCTACACCTTC.

The rearrangement joins TRBV28 to TRBJ2-5; D perhaps matches TRBD2 (7 bases). V was pared by 5 bases and J by 5 bases, with 15 bases between. Per the germline V gene, CDR1 is MDHEN and CDR2 is SYDVKM. CDR3 size: 14 residues. Here the CDR3 DNA reads TGTGCCAGCAGTCAGCTCTCGGGGGGCGAGACCCAGTACTTC. It codes for CASSQLSGGETQYF.

The DNA of the CDR3 is TGTGCCAGCAGTGTACAGGGGTTAGGGGGCTCTGAGCAGTTCTTC. Translated, it gives CASSVQGLGGSEQFF. The gene calls are TRBV2 and TRBJ2-1; 7 bases agree with TRBD1. The ends lost 4 bases at V and 9 bases at J; junction bases unmatched: 12. The CDR3 length is 15 residues. Germline lookup yields CDR1 SNHLY and CDR2 FYNNEI.

The chain joins TRBV7-9 to TRBJ2-7; D uncertain. The CDR3 runs to 12 residues. Germline V gene lookup returns CDR1 SEHNR and CDR2 FQNEAQ (reference sequence). V was trimmed by 2 bases and J by 6 bases, leaving 8 bases between them. The CDR3 DNA reads as TGTGCCAGCAGCTTACGGGTGAGCGAGCAGTACTTC. Protein: CASSLRVSEQYF.

This clone was counted only a few times. The chain recombines TRBV3-1 (or the pseudogene TRBV3-2) with TRBJ1-4; no clear D gene. The CDR3 contains 16 residues. Germline V gene lookup returns CDR1 LGHDT and CDR2 YNNKEL (reference sequence). With 4 bases removed from V and 2 bases from J, the gap between germline ends came to 14 bases. CDR3 sequence reads: CASSLRETGTNEKLFF. Here the CDR3 DNA reads TGTGCCAGCAGCCTTCGGGAGACGGGGACTAATGAAAAACTGTTTTTT.

This clone turned up a few times. At one boundary the junction diverges from the germline segment, which might be a read error. This rearrangement joins TRBV7-7 to TRBJ2-1; tentatively, D is TRBD2 (6 bases). The V gene's germline CDR1 is SSHAT and CDR2 FNYEAQ (reference sequence). The CDR3 is 13 amino acids. CDR3 amino acids: CASSLGGPNEQFF. Written as DNA, the CDR3 is TGTGCTAGCAGCTTAGGAGGGCCCAATGAGCAGTTCTTC.

The chain employs TRBV2 and TRBJ1-1, with no clear D. The CDR3 has 17 amino acids. Germline V gene sequence: CDR1 SNHLY, CDR2 FYNNEI. The V end was cut by 1 base, the J end by 1 base, with 16 bases between. DNA of the CDR3: TGTGCCAGCAGTGAAGTCCGCTCTACTCGGGAGAACACTGAAGCTTTCTTT. This codes for CASSEVRSTRENTEAFF.

J is TRBJ1-3 and V is TRBV7-9; D is unclear. Germline V lookup: CDR1 SEHNR, CDR2 FQNEAQ (reference sequence). Trimming pared 5 bases from V and 4 bases from J, leaving 9 bases between. CDR3 size: 13 residues. The CDR3 DNA follows: TGTGCCAGCAGCACCCAAGCCGGAAACACCATATATTTT. It encodes CASSTQAGNTIYF.

The CDR3: CASTTLSGTGHNEQFF. DNA of the CDR3: TGTGCCAGCACCACCCTCTCCGGGACTGGTCACAATGAGCAGTTCTTC. The chain has TRBV7-9 and TRBJ2-1; tentative D call: TRBD2 (6 bases). Trimming pared 7 bases from V and 5 bases from J, leaving 21 bases between. The CDR3 covers 16 residues. Germline assignment: CDR1 SEHNR and CDR2 FQNEAQ (reference sequence).

V gene TRBV6-5 combines with J gene TRBJ1-3; tentatively, D is TRBD1 (6 bases). Trimming cost V 7 bases and J 4 bases, with 14 bases left between them. Germline CDR1 reads MNHEY; CDR2 reads SVGAGI. This CDR3 comprises 14 residues. CDR3 sequence: CASKQGRMGNTIYF. The CDR3 DNA reads as TGTGCCAGCAAACAGGGAAGAATGGGAAACACCATATATTTT.

V is TRBV6-1 and J is TRBJ1-1; D is perhaps TRBD1 (6 bases). CDR3 length: 17 residues. Germline V gene sequence: CDR1 MNHNS, CDR2 SASEGT. V dropped 4 bases and J dropped 4 bases, with 22 bases sitting between them. DNA of the CDR3: TGTGCCAGCAGTGGCCTCTCTTACAGGGCCTCGGCCACTGAAGCTTTCTTT. Protein product: CASSGLSYRASATEAFF.

The chain combines TRBV2 with TRBJ1-2; the D gene is possibly TRBD1 (5 bases). The CDR3 contains 15 residues. Germline V lookup: CDR1 SNHLY, CDR2 FYNNEI. V was pared by 1 base and J by 8 bases, with 17 bases between. The CDR3 spells CASSEGWAGRDGYTF. CDR3 coding DNA: TGTGCCAGCAGTGAAGGATGGGCAGGGCGGGACGGCTACACCTTC.

The V gene is TRBV10-1, the J gene TRBJ1-5; 7 bases map to TRBD1. The CDR3 totals 13 residues. V lost 8 bases, J lost 4 bases, and 5 bases stayed unmatched. The germline CDR1 and CDR2 sequences are WNHNN and SYGVQD (reference sequence). Written as DNA, the CDR3 is TGCGCCAGCCAAGCGACAGGGAATCAGCCCCAGCATTTT. It specifies CASQATGNQPQHF.

The V call is TRBV9, the J call TRBJ1-6; 9 positions match TRBD1. This CDR3 comprises 16 residues. The J segment lost 7 bases and the V segment lost 3 bases, leaving 8 bases of the junction unmatched. Germline V lookup: CDR1 SGDLS, CDR2 YYNGEE. CDR3: CASSAGTGNRNSPLHF. The CDR3 DNA follows: TGTGCCAGCAGCGCCGGGACAGGGAATCGGAATTCACCCCTCCACTTT.

V usage is TRBV19 and J usage is TRBJ1-5; TRBD1 agrees at 7 bases. V was clipped by 3 bases and J by 9 bases; unmatched bases: 5. CDR1 is LNHDA, CDR2 SQIVND, per germline (reference sequence). The CDR3 sequence is 13 residues long. The CDR3 loop reads CASSIDRARPQHF. CDR3 coding DNA: TGTGCCAGTAGTATTGACAGGGCTCGGCCCCAGCATTTT.

V is TRBV29-1 and J is TRBJ1-2, with a possible D match to TRBD1 (6 bases). This CDR3 has 13 residues. Trimming shortened V by 4 bases and J by 4 bases, and 13 bases separated the two germline ends. Germline loops: CDR1 SQVTM, CDR2 ANQGSEA. CDR3 in DNA: TGCAGCGTTGGATTTGGACAGTTCTATGGCTACACCTTC. It codes for CSVGFGQFYGYTF.